Presented here are 32 T cell receptor beta chains from one specimen sequenced in a study of neurological immune-mediated disorders. Each CDR3 protein gets one entry after TCRdb re-called the 5' RACE reads with MiXCR. The sample holds approximately 90,000 distinct CDR3 sequences, 3.5% seen once. The sample comprised PBMCs. These receptors were taken from a woman aged 18-30 years with multiple sclerosis.

As concerns this clonotype: It may be a read error: a sequence one base away is much more abundant. V is TRBV20-1 and J is TRBJ1-5; D is undetermined. This CDR3 is built from 13 residues. Germline V lookup: CDR1 DFQATT, CDR2 SNEGSKA (reference sequence). Here the CDR3 reads CSAREGQNQSQHF. CDR3 nucleotides: TGCAGTGCTAGGGAGGGCCAGAATCAGTCCCAGCATTTT.

This clonotype was detected a few times. The gene calls are TRBV2 and TRBJ1-2; perhaps TRBD1 as D (6 bases). The germline V and J ends were trimmed by 4 bases and 5 bases, with 14 bases remaining between them. Germline V gene data show CDR1 as SNHLY and CDR2 as FYNNEI. This CDR3 has 14 residues. The DNA for the CDR3 is TGTGCCAGCAGTGCCCGGACGGGGACATATGGCTACACCTTC. Translated, it gives CASSARTGTYGYTF.

This clonotype was recorded at least ten times. The junction and the germline gene differ at one end; a read error may be behind it. V usage is TRBV7-8 and J usage is TRBJ1-5; D unresolved. Germline V lookup: CDR1 SGHVS, CDR2 FQNEAQ. The CDR3 is 14 residues long. Here the CDR3 reads CASRLGYSNQPQHF. In DNA, the CDR3 is TGTGCCAGCAGATTAGGGTATAGCAATCAGCCCCAGCATTTT.

Of note for this clonotype: The junction does not match germline at one end; this may be a read error. The chain has TRBV7-9 and TRBJ1-6, with 9 bases aligning to TRBD1. The CDR3 consists of 15 residues. Germline lookup yields CDR1 SEHNR and CDR2 FQNEAQ (reference sequence). In DNA, the CDR3 is TGTGCCAGCAGCTTACCTGGGACAGGGCACTCAACCCTCAACTTT. Encoded protein: CASSLPGTGHSTLNF.

Many counts were recorded for this clonotype. This chain connects TRBV3-1 to TRBJ2-2, with 12 bases fitting TRBD2. The V segment lost 4 bases and the J segment 3 bases; nucleotides outside the gene matches: 6. Looked up from germline, CDR1 is LGHDT and CDR2 is YNNKEL (reference sequence). This CDR3 has 17 amino acids. CDR3 protein: CASSLLAGGPDTGELFF. In nucleotides, the CDR3 is TGTGCCAGCAGCCTTCTAGCGGGGGGGCCGGACACCGGGGAGCTGTTTTTT.

This clonotype was detected a few times. This could be a read error, since a much larger clone is one nucleotide away. The gene calls are TRBV12-3 or TRBV12-4 and TRBJ2-6, with a weak D call TRBD1 (5 bases). CDR3 length equals 14 residues. This CDR3 is CASSLAGGAKVLTF. CDR3 coding DNA: TGTGCCAGCAGTTTAGCTGGTGGGGCCAAAGTCCTGACTTTC.

This clonotype has just a few counts. Germline and junction disagree at one end, which may indicate a read error. The chain is built from TRBV6-5 and TRBJ1-6, with D possibly being TRBD1 (6 bases). Germline CDR1 reads MNHEY; CDR2 reads SVGAGI. The CDR3 covers 14 residues. Here the CDR3 reads CVSSYQGQDSPLHF. The CDR3 nucleotides are TGTGTCAGCAGTTACCAGGGGCAGGATTCACCCCTCCACTTT.

This clonotype was counted at least ten times. The chain links TRBV7-3 to TRBJ2-6; D unresolved. With 2 bases removed from V and 0 bases from J, the gap between germline ends came to 5 bases. The germline V gene encodes CDR1 SGHTA and CDR2 FQGTGA. The CDR3 consists of 15 residues. The CDR3 DNA reads TGTGCCAGCAGCTTACCTACCTCTGGGGCCAACGTCCTGACTTTC. It specifies CASSLPTSGANVLTF.

This clonotype was seen at least ten times. This rearrangement joins TRBV18 to TRBJ2-7; D is ambiguous. This CDR3 comprises 11 residues. Trimming took 5 bases from V and 3 from J, leaving 5 bases between them. In germline, CDR1 is KGHSH, CDR2 LQKENI. CDR3 residues: CASSSDYEQYF. CDR3 DNA: TGTGCCAGCTCATCCGACTACGAGCAGTACTTC.

This clonotype was seen at least ten times. The V gene is TRBV7-2, the J gene TRBJ1-2; D is undetermined. The germline V gene encodes CDR1 SGHTA and CDR2 FQGNSA. This CDR3 is 16 amino acids long. Trimming took off 1 base at V and 4 bases at J, with 16 bases between the two ends. The CDR3 nucleotides read TGTGCCAGCAGCTTAGAAAGGTTGACGGCGTCCTATGGCTACACCTTC. Amino acid sequence: CASSLERLTASYGYTF.

This clonotype has a count of ten or more. This sequence joins TRBV24-1 and TRBJ1-5; D is uncertain. V shed 3 bases and J shed 6 bases, with 5 bases lying between them. Germline V gene data show CDR1 as KGHDR and CDR2 as SFDVKD. This CDR3 is built from 12 residues. CDR3 protein: CATSDRVQPQHF. CDR3 sequence (DNA): TGTGCCACCAGTGATAGGGTTCAGCCCCAGCATTTT.

This clonotype was detected ten times or more. CDR3 region: CASSWGGQGAYEQYF. The CDR3 DNA sequence: TGCGCCAGCAGCTGGGGGGGACAGGGGGCCTACGAGCAGTACTTC. The chain couples TRBV5-1 to TRBJ2-7; 11 bases align to TRBD1. CDR3 length: 15 amino acids. The V segment lost 3 bases and the J segment 2 bases; nucleotides outside the gene matches: 4. Germline V gene sequence: CDR1 SGHRS, CDR2 YFSETQ.

This clonotype was found many times. The V gene is TRBV5-1, the J gene TRBJ2-3, with 10 bases lining up with TRBD2. This CDR3 comprises 13 residues. V was clipped by 7 bases and J by 3 bases; unmatched bases: 2. The germline gives CDR1 SGHRS, CDR2 YFSETQ. CDR3 sequence reads: CASSSGSTDTQYF. The CDR3 DNA follows: TGCGCCAGCTCTAGCGGGAGTACAGATACGCAGTATTTT.

Ten or more counts support this clonotype. The chain uses TRBV29-1 and TRBJ2-3, with 8 positions matching TRBD2. Trimming removed 5 bases from V and 1 base from J; junction bases left unmatched: 2. The CDR3 spans 13 residues. Germline V lookup: CDR1 SQVTM, CDR2 ANQGSEA. CDR3 bases: TGCAGCGTTAGCGGGGGCGGCACAGATACGCAGTATTTT. This codes for CSVSGGGTDTQYF.

Many counts were recorded for this clonotype. The chain combines TRBV7-2 with TRBJ2-7; D unclear. Trimming pared 1 base from V and 3 bases from J, leaving 7 bases between. The CDR3 length is 13 residues. Germline V lookup: CDR1 SGHTA, CDR2 FQGNSA. The CDR3 region is CASSLDSIYEQYF. CDR3 coding DNA: TGTGCCAGCAGCTTAGACTCTATCTACGAGCAGTACTTC. The full variable domain, rest sourced from reference TRBV7-2 and TRBJ2-7, is GAGVSQSPSNKVTEKGKDVELRCDPISGHTALYWYRQSLGQGLEFLIYFQGNSAPDKSGLPSDRFSAERTGGSVSTLTIQRTQQEDSAVYLCASSLDSIYEQYFGPGTRLTVT.

This clonotype was recorded at least ten times. The chain is built from TRBV5-1 and TRBJ1-1, with TRBD1 as a possible D gene (6 bases). V was shortened by 1 base and J by 4 bases, with 11 bases between the two germline ends. Looked up from germline, CDR1 is SGHRS and CDR2 is YFSETQ. This CDR3 region has 14 residues. The CDR3 loop is CASSLITGSTEAFF. The CDR3 DNA reads TGCGCCAGCAGCTTGATAACAGGGAGCACTGAAGCTTTCTTT.

Ten or more counts support this clonotype. V and J are TRBV24-1 and TRBJ1-2, with 8 bases identical to TRBD1. V lost 3 bases, J lost 6 bases, and 2 bases stayed unmatched. This CDR3 spans 13 amino acids. Germline V gene lookup returns CDR1 KGHDR and CDR2 SFDVKD. The CDR3 protein is CATSDDRGNGYTF. The DNA for the CDR3 is TGTGCCACCAGTGATGACAGGGGAAATGGCTACACCTTC.

This clonotype was counted many times. The genes are TRBV20-1 and TRBJ2-2, with D tentatively TRBD1 or TRBD2 (5 bases each). V was cut by 6 bases and J by 7 bases, with 15 bases left in between. Per germline, CDR1 DFQATT and CDR2 SNEGSKA (reference sequence). This CDR3 contains 13 residues. CDR3 nucleotide sequence: TGCAGTGCGTCGGGACCCGTCCACGGGGAGCTGTTTTTT. It specifies CSASGPVHGELFF.

At least ten counts were recorded for this clonotype. The rearrangement uses TRBV12-3 or TRBV12-4 and TRBJ1-3, with TRBD1 as a possible D gene (6 bases). The CDR3 sequence is 13 residues long. Trimming shortened V by 6 bases and J by 2 bases, and 8 bases separated the two germline ends. CDR3 DNA: TGTGCCAGCAGGCGGACAGCTGGAAACACCATATATTTT. It is translated as CASRRTAGNTIYF.

V is TRBV7-2 and J is TRBJ2-1; 8 bases fit TRBD2. The CDR3 has 17 residues. The germline V gene has CDR1 SGHTA and CDR2 FQGNSA. V lost 2 bases, J lost 0 bases, and 6 bases stayed unmatched. The CDR3 is CASSLSTSGHSYNEQFF. Here the CDR3 DNA reads TGTGCCAGCAGCTTAAGTACTAGCGGCCACTCCTACAATGAGCAGTTCTTC. Complete variable domain (other parts from reference TRBV7-2 and TRBJ2-1): GAGVSQSPSNKVTEKGKDVELRCDPISGHTALYWYRQSLGQGLEFLIYFQGNSAPDKSGLPSDRFSAERTGGSVSTLTIQRTQQEDSAVYLCASSLSTSGHSYNEQFFGPGTRLTVL.

This clonotype appeared many times. The chain recombines TRBV7-2 with TRBJ2-6; D might be TRBD1 (5 bases). Germline CDR1 reads SGHTA; CDR2 reads FQGNSA. V was trimmed by 4 bases and J by 0 bases, leaving 13 bases between them. This CDR3 has 17 amino acids. The CDR3 protein is CASSSPAGNSGANVLTF. CDR3 in DNA: TGTGCCAGCAGCTCCCCCGCAGGGAACTCTGGGGCCAACGTCCTGACTTTC.

At least ten counts were recorded for this clonotype. The chain combines TRBV20-1 with TRBJ1-1; TRBD1 might be the D (5 bases). The V gene's germline CDR1 is DFQATT and CDR2 SNEGSKA (reference sequence). The CDR3 covers 14 residues. The germline V and J ends were trimmed by 3 bases and 4 bases, with 15 bases remaining between them. The CDR3, as DNA: TGCAGTGCTAGCCCCAACCGGGGCGTCACTGAAGCTTTCTTT. Translating it yields CSASPNRGVTEAFF.

The table lists this clonotype with many counts. The chain is built from TRBV6-5 and TRBJ1-2; D call uncertain. Germline CDR1 is MNHEY and CDR2 is SVGAGI. The CDR3 length is 14 residues. The germline V and J ends were trimmed by 7 bases and 3 bases, with 15 bases remaining between them. The CDR3 coding sequence is TGTGCCAGCACTCCGATAGGGATACACTATGGCTACACCTTC. As protein: CASTPIGIHYGYTF.

The gene calls are TRBV2 and TRBJ2-2; TRBD1 is a possible D gene (6 bases). V was trimmed by 5 bases and J by 4 bases, leaving 8 bases between them. The CDR3 spans 13 residues. Germline CDR1 and CDR2: SNHLY and FYNNEI. The CDR3 region is CASSRTVTGELFF. In nucleotides, the CDR3 is TGTGCCAGCAGTAGGACAGTCACCGGGGAGCTGTTTTTT.

There are many counts of this clonotype. The V gene is TRBV6-2 or TRBV6-3, the J gene TRBJ2-1; 8 nucleotides align to TRBD2. With V trimmed by 2 bases and J by 7 bases, 7 bases remained unmatched. The CDR3 is made up of 15 amino acids. Germline V lookup: CDR1 MNHEY, CDR2 SVGEGT. The CDR3 sequence is CASSYVAGSRNEQFF. The CDR3 nucleotides are TGTGCCAGCAGTTACGTAGCGGGATCTCGGAATGAGCAGTTCTTC.

This clonotype appeared many times. The V call is TRBV20-1, the J call TRBJ2-3, with D unclear. CDR1 is DFQATT, CDR2 SNEGSKA, per germline (reference sequence). The V end was cut by 1 base, the J end by 7 bases, with 15 bases between. This CDR3 contains 14 residues. The CDR3 nucleotides read TGCAGTGCTAGAGCCAAAGCCCTGGCAAATACGCAGTATTTT. This translates into CSARAKALANTQYF.

This clonotype was recorded many times. This chain joins TRBV14 and TRBJ2-1; TRBD2 agrees at 8 bases. The CDR3 loop spans 19 amino acids. Germline lookup yields CDR1 SGHDN and CDR2 FVKESK. V was pared by 1 base and J by 1 base, with 12 bases of the junction left unmatched. CDR3 residues: CASSQGASGWRGSYNEQFF. CDR3 DNA: TGTGCCAGCAGCCAAGGGGCTAGCGGGTGGAGAGGATCCTACAATGAGCAGTTCTTC.

The table lists this clonotype with many counts. The J gene is TRBJ1-5, the V gene TRBV20-1, with TRBD1 matching 7 bases. Per germline, CDR1 DFQATT and CDR2 SNEGSKA (reference sequence). With V trimmed by 0 bases and J by 1 base, 9 bases remained unmatched. The CDR3 loop spans 17 amino acids. CDR3 DNA: TGCAGTGCTAGAGATGGCGGGGGACAGTGGAGCAATCAGCCCCAGCATTTT. Translated: CSARDGGGQWSNQPQHF.

This clonotype was recorded many times. The chain links TRBV2 to TRBJ2-7; possible D gene TRBD1, 5 bases. Trimming took 6 bases from V and 3 from J, leaving 6 bases between them. Germline loops: CDR1 SNHLY, CDR2 FYNNEI. The CDR3 is 11 residues long. The CDR3 bases are TGTGCCAGCAGCAGGGACTACGAGCAGTACTTC. Protein: CASSRDYEQYF.

There are many counts of this clonotype. The chain is built from TRBV5-6 and TRBJ2-7; the D call may be TRBD1 or TRBD2 (5 bases each). This CDR3 is built from 15 residues. V was trimmed by 4 bases and J by 2 bases, leaving 16 bases between them. Germline CDR1 SGHDT, CDR2 YYEEEE. The CDR3, as DNA: TGTGCCAGCAGCGGTCCCGGGACGTTAACCTACGAGCAGTACTTC. It encodes CASSGPGTLTYEQYF.

This clonotype has at least ten counts. This rearrangement joins TRBV20-1 to TRBJ2-1; tentatively, D is TRBD1 or TRBD2 (7 bases each). The CDR3 totals 12 residues. V lost 8 bases to trimming and J lost 6 bases, with 14 bases between them. The germline gives CDR1 DFQATT, CDR2 SNEGSKA (reference sequence). The CDR3: CSPGGGFNEQFF. Here the CDR3 DNA reads TGCAGTCCAGGGGGGGGGTTCAATGAGCAGTTCTTC.

This clonotype was seen ten or more times. This rearrangement joins TRBV12-3 or TRBV12-4 to TRBJ1-2, with TRBD1 identical over 9 bases. The CDR3 totals 13 residues. Trimming cost V 6 bases and J 8 bases; bases outside gene matches: 7. The chain's CDR3 is CASSQTGGEGYTF. CDR3 DNA: TGTGCCAGCAGCCAAACAGGGGGCGAAGGCTACACCTTC.